This is a list of T cell receptor beta chains from one sample in a study of human T cells and chemical hapten exposure. Each CDR3 protein gets one entry after TCRdb re-called the RACE reads with MiXCR. The sample contains about 380,000 distinct CDR3 sequences, approximately 5.1% of which appear only once. The sequenced sample was whole blood, obtained in connection with sensitization to the hapten diphenylcyclopropenone (DPC). The receptors were sampled from a woman between 45 and 60 years old with alopecia areata. Some clones in this sample may be carry-over from other donors' samples. CDR3s include the opening cysteine and the closing phenylalanine or tryptophan. Fields, in order: V gene, J gene, clone size, D gene, CDR3 DNA, CDR3 protein. D genes are given only for firm matches. Some rows have no size entry. The others give once, few or many, or a class for an expanded clone.

TRBV20-1	TRBJ1-3	few	TRBD1	TGCAGTGCTAGAGATCCCCACAGGGGGACAATCCACTCTGGAAACACCATATATTTT	CSARDPHRGTIHSGNTIYF
TRBV9	TRBJ1-1	.	.	TGTGCCAGCACCCAGTTTGGGGACGCAGGTTGGGGGATTGAAGCTTTCTTT	CASTQFGDAGWGIEAFF
TRBV2	TRBJ2-3	.	.	TGTGCCAGCAGCGGTGGGGGGGGCGCATACGATACGCAGTATTTT	CASSGGGGAYDTQYF
TRBV4-1	TRBJ1-6	.	TRBD1	TGCGCCAGCAGCCAAGATGTCTTCAGGGGGAATTCACCCCTCCACTTT	CASSQDVFRGNSPLHF
TRBV2	TRBJ1-2	few	.	TGTGCCAGCAGTGCGAGCAGTGCCGGCTACACCTTC	CASSASSAGYTF
TRBV11-2	TRBJ2-4	many	TRBD2	TGTGCCAGCAGCTTTCGGGGGGAGCGGCTCCCGGTGGCCAAAAACATTCAGTACTTC	CASSFRGERLPVAKNIQYF
TRBV29-1	TRBJ2-7	few	.	TGCAGCATCTACAGTTCCCCCTACGAGCAGTACTTC	CSIYSSPYEQYF
TRBV20-1	TRBJ2-7	few	TRBD2	TGCAGTGCTAGAGATGGGACTACGACCTACGAGCAGTACTTC	CSARDGTTTYEQYF
TRBV7-2	TRBJ2-3	many	TRBD2	TGTGCCAGCAGCTTAGAGCGGGGACCGCAGTATTTT	CASSLERGPQYF
TRBV9	TRBJ2-7	many	TRBD1	TGTGCCAGCAGTCAAGGACAGGGATACTACGAGCAGTACTTC	CASSQGQGYYEQYF
TRBV21-1	TRBJ1-1	many	.	TGTGCCAGCTGCACCCCCCGGGGGAAGTTATCTGAAGCTTTCTTT	CASCTPRGKLSEAFF
TRBV29-1	TRBJ2-1	many	TRBD1	TGCAGCGTTGAAGGTCGGGCAGGGGGCATGTCCAATGAGCAGTTCTTC	CSVEGRAGGMSNEQFF
TRBV9	TRBJ2-1	many	TRBD2	TGTGCCAGCAGTGAAACCGGGACTACGAGGACTGGTGAGCAGTTCTTC	CASSETGTTRTGEQFF
TRBV21-1	TRBJ1-1	many	.	TGTGCCAGCAGCAAACGTTGGAACACTGAAGCTTTCTTT	CASSKRWNTEAFF
TRBV5-4	TRBJ2-3	few	.	TGTGCCAGCAGCTCCGGCCGGAAGGATACGCAGTATTTT	CASSSGRKDTQYF
TRBV27	TRBJ2-7	once	TRBD2	TGTGCCAGCAGTTTACCCGGGAGGGCCTTCTACGAGCAGTACTTC	CASSLPGRAFYEQYF
TRBV20-1	TRBJ2-1	many	TRBD2	TGCAGTGCCCTAGCTAGCGGGGGGGCGAGCTACAATGAGCAGTTCTTC	CSALASGGASYNEQFF
TRBV14	TRBJ2-5	once	.	TGTGCCAGCAGCCAAGACGGCGTGACCCAGTACTTC	CASSQDGVTQYF
TRBV29-1	TRBJ2-3	.	.	TGCAGCGTCGCCCACGGGCTTGGCACAGATACGCAGTATTTT	CSVAHGLGTDTQYF
TRBV7-9	TRBJ1-1	many	.	TGTGCCAGCAGCTTTGCGGGGATCATAGAAGCTTTCTTT	CASSFAGIIEAFF
TRBV20-1	TRBJ2-5	.	.	TGCAGTGCTAGAGTCAGGGCGCTGGAGACCCAGTACTTC	CSARVRALETQYF
TRBV4-1	TRBJ2-1	.	.	TGCGCCAGCAGCCAAGTTTCCGAGCAGTTCTTC	CASSQVSEQFF
TRBV28	TRBJ2-3	.	.	TGTGCCAGCAGTTTGGGGGGCAGGGGAAGCACAGATACGCAGTATTTT	CASSLGGRGSTDTQYF
TRBV20-1	TRBJ2-7	many	.	TGCAGCGCCGGAGACAGCTACGAGCAGTACTTC	CSAGDSYEQYF
TRBV6-5	TRBJ2-2	.	.	TGTGCCAGCAGTGCCTTTGACTGGGGCCCTAACACCGGGGAGCTGTTTTTT	CASSAFDWGPNTGELFF
TRBV18	TRBJ2-5	few	TRBD2	TGTGCCAGCTCACCACGAAGCGGGAGCGTAGAGACCCAGTACTTC	CASSPRSGSVETQYF
TRBV3-1	TRBJ2-3	few	TRBD2	TGTGCCAGCAGCCTGGGCGACGGGAGGCGGCCAGATACGCAGTATTTT	CASSLGDGRRPDTQYF
TRBV20-1	TRBJ1-4	many	TRBD1	TGCAGTGCCAGACAGGGGGCCCATGAAAAACTGTTTTTT	CSARQGAHEKLFF
TRBV7-9	TRBJ1-5	many	.	TGTGCCAGCAGCCCCATGGGCAGGGATGGTCAGCCCCAGCATTTT	CASSPMGRDGQPQHF
TRBV3-1	TRBJ2-3	few	TRBD2	TGTGCCAGCAGCCAAGACCTGGGACTAGCGGATACGCAGTATTTT	CASSQDLGLADTQYF
TRBV4-1	TRBJ1-5	.	.	TGCGCCAGCAGCCACGGGCAGGGTGGTTCGGATCAGCCCCAGCATTTT	CASSHGQGGSDQPQHF
TRBV30	TRBJ2-1	many	.	TGTGCCTGGAGTCCACTACCAGGGGGAGGTGAGCAGTTCTTC	CAWSPLPGGGEQFF
TRBV20-1	TRBJ1-6	many	.	TGCAGTGCCAGCATCGGTGCCCTTGGCTCACCCCTCCACTTT	CSASIGALGSPLHF
TRBV5-6	TRBJ2-1	.	TRBD2	TGTGCCAGCAGCCGCTTAGCGGGGGGCCTGAATAGGTATGAGCAGTTCTTC	CASSRLAGGLNRYEQFF
TRBV29-1	TRBJ2-3	many	.	TGCAGCGGCGGAGCCCGCACAGATACGCAGTATTTT	CSGGARTDTQYF
TRBV27	TRBJ1-3	.	.	TGTGCCAGCGCCCCGGTGGGGGAACCTGGAAACACCATATATTTT	CASAPVGEPGNTIYF
TRBV7-3	TRBJ2-6	many	.	TGTGCCAGCAGCTTATACGGGACTGACACTGGGGCCAACGTCCTGACTTTC	CASSLYGTDTGANVLTF
TRBV18	TRBJ2-7	.	.	TGTGCCAGCTCACCGTGGGCATGGGGGAACTACGAGCAGTACTTC	CASSPWAWGNYEQYF
TRBV6-2/TRBV6-3	TRBJ2-3	.	TRBD1	TGTGCCAGCAGTCCCCGACAGGGAATGGCAGATACGCAGTATTTT	CASSPRQGMADTQYF
TRBV7-2	TRBJ2-5	many	.	TGTGCCAGCAGCTCACGGTCTCAAGGGAAGACCCAGTACTTC	CASSSRSQGKTQYF
TRBV7-2	TRBJ2-1	few	.	TGTGCCAGCAGCTTAGATGGGGGCCTCCCCTACAATGAGCAGTTCTTC	CASSLDGGLPYNEQFF
TRBV18	TRBJ1-2	many	.	TGTGCCAGCTCACCAGGGGGCGGATATGGCTACACCTTC	CASSPGGGYGYTF
TRBV28	TRBJ1-4	many	.	TGTGCCAGCAGTAGAGGGCCAGGAAAAGATTCAACTAATGAAAAACTGTTTTTT	CASSRGPGKDSTNEKLFF